The 23 T cell receptor beta chains listed next were all sequenced from one sample in a study of T cell repertoires in cytomegalovirus infection. TCRdb reprocessed the reads via MiXCR and lists one record per CDR3 protein. Of approximately 500,000 distinct CDR3 sequences detected, about 10% appear once; the ten largest clones hold roughly 10%. Sequencing input: PBMCs. These receptors were taken from a human donor in good health (CMV status not recorded). Some clones in this sample may be carry-over from other donors' samples.

J is TRBJ2-5 and V is TRBV30, with a tentative D call TRBD2 (6 bases). V lost 4 bases and J lost 10, with 19 bases in between. Germline values: CDR1 GTSNPN, CDR2 SVGIG (reference sequence). CDR3 length: 13 amino acids. This CDR3 reads CAWTATGSGDQYF. CDR3 bases: TGTGCCTGGACCGCGACGGGCTCGGGGGACCAGTACTTC.

This clonotype was found many times. The chain uses TRBV7-3 and TRBJ2-2, with D possibly TRBD1 on 6 matching bases. Trimming pared 5 bases from V and 5 bases from J, leaving 12 bases between. CDR3 size: 14 residues. The germline V gene encodes CDR1 SGHTA and CDR2 FQGTGA. The CDR3 spells CASSPQGGTGELFF. For the CDR3, the DNA is TGTGCCAGCAGCCCACAAGGGGGTACCGGGGAGCTGTTTTTT. The full variable domain, its missing parts supplied by reference TRBV7-3 and TRBJ2-2, is GAGVSQTPSNKVTEKGKYVELRCDPISGHTALYWYRQSLGQGPEFLIYFQGTGAADDSGLPNDRFFAVRPEGSVSTLKIQRTERGDSAVYLCASSPQGGTGELFFGEGSRLTVL.

This clonotype was seen at least ten times. This chain links TRBV28 with TRBJ1-2; D call uncertain. CDR3 length equals 13 residues. V gave up 3 bases and J gave up 4 bases, with 9 bases separating them. The germline CDR1 and CDR2 sequences are MDHEN and SYDVKM. This CDR3 reads CASSFKGSYGYTF. In nucleotides, the CDR3 is TGTGCCAGCAGTTTTAAGGGAAGCTATGGCTACACCTTC.

This clonotype was observed a few times. This chain links TRBV20-1 with TRBJ1-1; possible D gene TRBD1, 6 bases. The CDR3 sequence is 14 residues long. Trimming removed 0 bases from V and 5 bases from J, with 13 bases in between. Germline-derived CDR1 and CDR2 are DFQATT and SNEGSKA (reference sequence). The CDR3, as DNA: TGCAGTGCTAGAGATTTTCGGGGGCGAACTGAAGCTTTCTTT. Its protein product is CSARDFRGRTEAFF.

This clonotype was seen ten or more times. This rearrangement joins TRBV3-1 to TRBJ1-1; 8 bases are shared with TRBD1. The germline V gene encodes CDR1 LGHDT and CDR2 YNNKEL (reference sequence). V was pared by 0 bases and J by 10 bases, with 10 bases of the junction left unmatched. The CDR3 is 15 amino acids. The CDR3, as DNA: TGTGCCAGCAGCCAAGATCTTGGTCAGGGGGCAGGAGCTTTCTTT. This sequence encodes CASSQDLGQGAGAFF.

Many counts were recorded for this clonotype. The rearrangement uses TRBV5-5 and TRBJ2-5, with 9 bases identical to TRBD2. The CDR3 extends over 15 amino acids. Germline V CDR1 and CDR2: SGHKS, YYEKEE (reference sequence). Unmatched junction bases numbered 6, after V lost 0 bases and J lost 6 bases. CDR3 amino acids: CASSLDSGSGKTQYF. CDR3 bases: TGTGCCAGCAGCTTGGATAGCGGGAGTGGGAAGACCCAGTACTTC.

This clonotype was detected ten times or more. This CDR3 is CASSYKDEQYF. The CDR3 nucleotides read TGTGCCAGCAGTTACAAGGACGAGCAGTACTTC. V usage is TRBV6-6 and J usage is TRBJ2-7, with unresolved D. Germline V lookup: CDR1 MNHNY, CDR2 SVGAGI (reference sequence). The CDR3 is made up of 11 amino acids. The V end was cut by 2 bases, the J end by 5 bases, with 4 bases between.

This clonotype was detected a few times. The rearrangement links TRBV24-1 to TRBJ2-3; D remains unclear. The length of the CDR3 is 13 residues. V was cut by 5 bases and J by 6 bases, with 11 bases left in between. The germline V gene has CDR1 KGHDR and CDR2 SFDVKD. The CDR3 DNA reads TGTGCCACCAGTGTGCGGTTTGGGGATACGCAGTATTTT. This gives the protein CATSVRFGDTQYF.

This clonotype was seen repeatedly, ten times or more. The CDR3 region has the DNA TGTGCCAGCAGCCTCCTCCGGGCAGTCCAGAACACTGAAGCTTTCTTT. The encoded protein is CASSLLRAVQNTEAFF. This chain connects TRBV7-8 to TRBJ1-1, with D uncertain. The ends were cut back, 5 bases at V and 1 base at J, with 17 bases in the middle. Germline V gene lookup returns CDR1 SGHVS and CDR2 FQNEAQ. This CDR3 spans 16 amino acids.

The table lists this clonotype with many counts. The chain combines TRBV5-4 with TRBJ2-5; D perhaps matches TRBD2 (5 bases). The CDR3 covers 15 residues. Germline V gene data show CDR1 as SGHNT and CDR2 as YYREEE (reference sequence). Trimming left V 0 bases short and J 1 base short, with 10 bases between. This chain's CDR3 is CASSLDGSPQETQYF. DNA for the CDR3: TGTGCCAGCAGCTTGGATGGGAGCCCCCAAGAGACCCAGTACTTC.

The V and J genes are TRBV6-5 and TRBJ1-5; 10 positions match TRBD1. Germline V CDR1 and CDR2: MNHEY, SVGAGI. Unmatched junction bases numbered 7, after V lost 8 bases and J lost 3 bases. The CDR3 loop spans 15 amino acids. The CDR3 coding sequence is TGTGCCAGCGGCCGGACAGGGGGGAACAATCAGCCCCAGCATTTT. This codes for CASGRTGGNNQPQHF.

At least ten counts were recorded for this clonotype. The chain is built from TRBV27 and TRBJ1-2; a weak D match, TRBD1 (5 bases). V lost 4 bases to trimming and J lost 4 bases, with 31 bases between them. The CDR3 spans 20 residues. The germline CDR1 and CDR2 sequences are MNHEY and SMNVEV (reference sequence). For the CDR3, the DNA is TGTGCCAGCAGTTCTCTCAGGGCGGCCGGGAGCAGGCCTAACGGCTATGGCTACACCTTC. Encoded protein: CASSSLRAAGSRPNGYGYTF.

This clonotype was observed at least ten times. The chain has TRBV27 and TRBJ2-3; D is perhaps TRBD1 (7 bases). This CDR3 region has 15 residues. Trimming cost V 5 bases and J 4 bases, with 16 bases left between them. Germline V gene data show CDR1 as MNHEY and CDR2 as SMNVEV (reference sequence). The CDR3 region has the DNA TGTGCCAGCAGTCCCCAGGGGGGAGTCCCAGATACGCAGTATTTT. This codes for CASSPQGGVPDTQYF.

The table lists this clonotype with a few counts. J is TRBJ1-2 and V is TRBV19; TRBD1 agrees at 8 bases. The length of the CDR3 is 14 residues. V lost 4 bases to trimming and J lost 5 bases; unmatched junction nucleotides: 6. Germline CDR1 is LNHDA and CDR2 is SQIVND (reference sequence). The CDR3 spells CASSRGQATYGYTF. The CDR3 DNA reads as TGTGCCAGTAGTAGGGGACAGGCCACATATGGCTACACCTTC.

The V call is TRBV20-1, the J call TRBJ2-3; unclear D gene. Germline CDR1 is DFQATT and CDR2 is SNEGSKA (reference sequence). The V end was cut by 1 base, the J end by 4 bases, with 6 bases between. The CDR3 length is 12 residues. This CDR3 reads CSARVSADTQYF. In DNA form, the CDR3 reads TGCAGTGCTAGAGTTTCAGCAGATACGCAGTATTTT.

This clonotype has more than one count but fewer than ten. The chain combines TRBV18 with TRBJ2-7; 7 nucleotides agree with TRBD1. CDR3 length: 16 amino acids. V lost 0 bases and J lost 4; bases outside the gene matches: 9. Germline lookup yields CDR1 KGHSH and CDR2 LQKENI. CDR3 nucleotide sequence: TGTGCCAGCTCACCACCCAACAGGGGAGAGCCTTACGAGCAGTACTTC. Encoded protein: CASSPPNRGEPYEQYF.

This clonotype was seen ten or more times. The chain recombines TRBV4-1 with TRBJ2-7, with 10 bases aligning to TRBD1. This CDR3 contains 15 residues. The V segment lost 3 bases and the J segment 0 bases; nucleotides outside the gene matches: 2. CDR1 MGHRA and CDR2 YSYEKL come from the germline V gene. This chain's CDR3 is CASSQGQGSSYEQYF. The DNA of the CDR3 is TGCGCCAGCAGCCAGGGACAGGGGAGCTCCTACGAGCAGTACTTC.

The chain has TRBV2 and TRBJ2-1; TRBD2 matches 9 bases. The V and J ends lost 6 bases and 13 bases, in that order; junction bases with no gene match: 10. Germline V gene sequence: CDR1 SNHLY, CDR2 FYNNEI. The CDR3 extends over 13 amino acids. The CDR3 is CASSQGLAGRQFF. CDR3 in DNA: TGTGCCAGCAGCCAAGGGCTAGCGGGGCGACAGTTCTTC.

This clonotype was seen many times. This chain's CDR3 is CASTTLGGQQPQHF. The CDR3 region has the DNA TGTGCCAGCACCACTCTGGGAGGGCAACAGCCCCAGCATTTT. J is TRBJ1-5 and V is TRBV28, with D hard to call. V was trimmed by 7 bases and J by 7 bases, leaving 17 bases between them. CDR3 length: 14 amino acids. Germline loops: CDR1 MDHEN, CDR2 SYDVKM.

This clonotype was found a few times. The chain combines TRBV28 with TRBJ2-7; D is perhaps TRBD2 (6 bases). The V end lost 9 bases, the J end lost 2 bases, and 17 bases lay between the germline ends. The germline V gene encodes CDR1 MDHEN and CDR2 SYDVKM. The CDR3 sequence is 14 residues long. CDR3 bases: TGTGCCAGTCGGGGGAGACAGTTTACCTACGAGCAGTACTTC. This translates into CASRGRQFTYEQYF.

In this sample, this clonotype turned up many times. The gene calls are TRBV18 and TRBJ1-6; D might be TRBD1 (6 bases). V lost 1 base and J lost 8, with 9 bases in between. Germline CDR1 KGHSH, CDR2 LQKENI. The CDR3 totals 14 residues. CDR3 region: CASSPREGDSPLHF. CDR3 bases: TGTGCCAGCTCACCACGGGAGGGGGATTCACCCCTCCACTTT.

This clonotype was picked up many times. The gene calls are TRBV6-5 and TRBJ1-2; 11 bases map to TRBD1. V was clipped by 11 bases and J by 13 bases; unmatched bases: 9. This CDR3 has 11 residues. Germline values: CDR1 MNHEY, CDR2 SVGAGI. The CDR3 DNA is TGTGCCGCCAGGGACAGGGGGGCCTCCACCTTC. Protein product: CAARDRGASTF.

This clonotype was seen at least ten times. This chain joins TRBV7-9 and TRBJ2-5; maybe TRBD1 (6 bases). CDR1 and CDR2 from the germline V gene are SEHNR and FQNEAQ (reference sequence). V lost 5 bases and J lost 2, with 18 bases in between. The CDR3 contains 16 residues. As DNA, the CDR3 is TGTGCCAGCAGCCCAATCCCAGGACAGTGGCAAGAGACCCAGTACTTC. This gives the protein CASSPIPGQWQETQYF.